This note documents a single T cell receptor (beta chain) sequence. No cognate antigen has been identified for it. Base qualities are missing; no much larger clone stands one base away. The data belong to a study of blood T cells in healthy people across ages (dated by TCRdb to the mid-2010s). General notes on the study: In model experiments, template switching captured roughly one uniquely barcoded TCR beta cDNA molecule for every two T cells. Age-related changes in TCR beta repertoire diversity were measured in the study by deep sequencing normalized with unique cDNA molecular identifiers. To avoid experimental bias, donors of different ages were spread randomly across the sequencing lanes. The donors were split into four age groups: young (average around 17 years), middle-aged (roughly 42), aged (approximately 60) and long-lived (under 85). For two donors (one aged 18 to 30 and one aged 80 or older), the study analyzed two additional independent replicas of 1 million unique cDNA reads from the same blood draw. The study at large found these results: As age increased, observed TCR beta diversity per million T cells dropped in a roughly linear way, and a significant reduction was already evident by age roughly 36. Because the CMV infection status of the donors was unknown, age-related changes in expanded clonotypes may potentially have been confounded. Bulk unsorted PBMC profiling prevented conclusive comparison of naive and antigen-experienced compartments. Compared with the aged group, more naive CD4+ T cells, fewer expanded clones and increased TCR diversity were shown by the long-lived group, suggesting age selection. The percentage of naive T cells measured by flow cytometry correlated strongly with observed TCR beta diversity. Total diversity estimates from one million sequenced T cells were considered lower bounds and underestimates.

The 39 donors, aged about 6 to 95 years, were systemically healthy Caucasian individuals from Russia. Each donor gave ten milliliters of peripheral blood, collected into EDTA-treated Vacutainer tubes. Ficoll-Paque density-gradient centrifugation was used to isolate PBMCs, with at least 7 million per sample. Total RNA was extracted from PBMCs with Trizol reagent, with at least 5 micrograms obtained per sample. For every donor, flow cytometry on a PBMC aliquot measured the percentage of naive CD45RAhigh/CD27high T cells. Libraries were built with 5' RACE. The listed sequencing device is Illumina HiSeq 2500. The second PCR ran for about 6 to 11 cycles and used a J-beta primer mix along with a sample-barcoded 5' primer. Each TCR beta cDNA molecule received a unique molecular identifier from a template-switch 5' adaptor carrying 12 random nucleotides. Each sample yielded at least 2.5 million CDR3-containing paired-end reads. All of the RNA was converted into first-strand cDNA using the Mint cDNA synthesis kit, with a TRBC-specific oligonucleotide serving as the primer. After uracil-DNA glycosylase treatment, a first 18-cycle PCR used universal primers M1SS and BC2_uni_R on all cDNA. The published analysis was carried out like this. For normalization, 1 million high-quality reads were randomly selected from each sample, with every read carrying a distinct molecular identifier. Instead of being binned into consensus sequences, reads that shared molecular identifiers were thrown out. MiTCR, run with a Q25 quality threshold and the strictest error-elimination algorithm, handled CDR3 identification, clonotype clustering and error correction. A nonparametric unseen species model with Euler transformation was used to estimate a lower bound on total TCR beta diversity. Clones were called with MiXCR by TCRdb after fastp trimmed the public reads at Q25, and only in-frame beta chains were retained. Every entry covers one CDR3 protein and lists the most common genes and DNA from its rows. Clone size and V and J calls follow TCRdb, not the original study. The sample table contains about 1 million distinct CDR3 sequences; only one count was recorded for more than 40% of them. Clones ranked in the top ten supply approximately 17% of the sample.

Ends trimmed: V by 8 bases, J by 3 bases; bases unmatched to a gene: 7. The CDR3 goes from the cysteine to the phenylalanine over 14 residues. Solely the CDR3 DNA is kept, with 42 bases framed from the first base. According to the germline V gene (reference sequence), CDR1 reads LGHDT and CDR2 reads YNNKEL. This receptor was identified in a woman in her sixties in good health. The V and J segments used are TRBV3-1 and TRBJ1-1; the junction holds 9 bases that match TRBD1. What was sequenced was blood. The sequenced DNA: TGTGCCAGCGGAAACAGGGGGCGAGACACTGAAGCTTTCTTT. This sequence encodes CASGNRGRDTEAFF.